This T cell receptor (beta chain) was sequenced during a study of beta chain features in type 1 diabetes. About the study: The samples had roughly 100,000,000 sorted cells examined in all.

This clone has only a few counts. Its antigen remains unknown. Reverse transcription of all isolated RNA meant that expressed TCRB transcripts were sequenced. Only in-frame clones appear in the TCRdb table, and some are missing; sequencing was by immunoSEQ multiplex PCR. The sample contains roughly 400,000 clones, over 13% of which appear only once. The germline V gene encodes CDR1 SNHLY and CDR2 FYNNEI. The CDR3 is 15 residues long. With V trimmed by 4 bases and J by 1 base, 6 bases remained unmatched. Study-level findings and limits: Comparison showed that naive, central memory and Treg TCRB repertoires appeared more similar among patients than among healthy donors.

What was sequenced was naive CD4+ T cells from blood. This TCR was sampled from a woman under 30 in good health. The chain is built from TRBV2 and TRBJ1-1, with 7 bases that match TRBD1. CDR3 amino acids: CASSVEGATNTEAFF. In DNA, the CDR3 is TGTGCCAGCAGTGTGGAGGGGGCGACGAACACTGAAGCTTTCTTT.